This TCR beta chain derives from a study of shared T cell receptors in the human thymus. Profiled with immunoSEQ multiplex PCR; TCRdb holds only in-frame clones, not every one. The sample holds under 850,000 clones; roughly 88% are singletons and the top ten take around 0.01%. V trimming: 6 bases; J trimming: 4 bases; junction bases outside the gene matches: 5. The CDR3 totals 14 residues. CDR1 and CDR2 from the germline V gene are SNHLY and FYNNEI. The sample was also linked to a second study, of human thymus T cells.

This chain links TRBV2 with TRBJ2-1, with TRBD2 identical over 8 bases. Sequenced sample: thymocytes. This clonotype originated in a boy under two years old with a congenital heart defect. The CDR3 DNA follows: TGTGCCAGCAGCGGACCTAGCGGGTACAATGAGCAGTTCTTC. Its translation: CASSGPSGYNEQFF.